These 5 T cell receptor beta chains were all obtained from the same sample, sequenced in a study of blood T cell repertoires in COVID-19 (dated by TCRdb to the early 2020s). Library construction relied on the immunoSEQ multiplex PCR assay. The source is immuneACCESS, and TCRdb retained only in-frame sequences with V and J called. Part of the clones is not carried over; for the studies checked, unresolved V genes explain less than half of this, and the remainder is unexplained. A total of about 240,000 clones appear in this sample, nearly 95% of them only once. Approximately 0.8% of the sample is held by the ten biggest clonotypes. Sequenced: peripheral blood. The receptors stem from a man aged 25-45 years with COVID-19, enrolled during active disease.

This clone appeared a single time. The chain employs TRBV5-1 and TRBJ2-7, with 12 bases identical to TRBD1. After removal of 4 bases from V and 5 bases from J, the junction contained 7 bases not matched to a gene. In germline, CDR1 is SGHRS, CDR2 YFSETQ. The CDR3 sequence is 15 residues long. In DNA form, the CDR3 reads TGCGCCAGCAGCCACGGGACAGGGGGCTGGGACGAGCAGTACTTC. Protein product: CASSHGTGGWDEQYF.

The chain employs TRBV10-3 and TRBJ2-3; D call uncertain. V lost 7 bases and J lost 1, with 15 bases in between. The CDR3 extends over 15 amino acids. The V gene's germline CDR1 is ENHRY and CDR2 SYGVKD. The CDR3 nucleotides read TGTGCCATCACTCTGAACCTTCCGGGCACAGATACGCAGTATTTT. Protein: CAITLNLPGTDTQYF.

The V gene is TRBV6-5, the J gene TRBJ1-6, with D perhaps TRBD1 (5 bases). Germline V gives CDR1 MNHEY, CDR2 SVGAGI. This CDR3 has 15 amino acids. Trimming pared 6 bases from V and 9 bases from J, leaving 18 bases between. The CDR3 nucleotides read TGTGCCAGCAGAACGACGAGGGGAGGTTCTTCACCCCTCCACTTT. Its protein product is CASRTTRGGSSPLHF.

This chain uses TRBV10-3 with TRBJ1-4, with 8 bases lining up with TRBD1. Per the germline V gene, CDR1 is ENHRY and CDR2 is SYGVKD. V lost 0 bases and J lost 8; bases outside the gene matches: 5. The CDR3 loop spans 15 amino acids. The CDR3 loop is CAISESTGEREKLFF. CDR3 DNA: TGTGCCATCAGTGAGTCGACAGGGGAGAGAGAAAAACTGTTTTTT.

The chain combines TRBV7-3 with TRBJ2-7; D gene unclear. Trimming left V 2 bases short and J 0 bases short, with 8 bases between. The CDR3 is made up of 14 amino acids. Looked up from germline, CDR1 is SGHTA and CDR2 is FQGTGA. The CDR3 loop is CASSLESSSYEQYF. The CDR3 coding sequence is TGTGCCAGCAGCTTAGAGTCCTCCTCCTACGAGCAGTACTTC.